The clone carrying this TCR beta chain was counted at least ten times. What it recognizes is unknown. This specimen belongs to a study of regulatory T cells in long-lasting Graves disease. Whole-study findings and limits: When disease was persistent, TRBV28, TRBJ1-2 and TRBJ2-5 were the favored segments.

Arm-PCR of CDR3 regions and iRepertoire HTBI primers were the basis on which TCR beta libraries were built. Each CDR3 protein is one row after TCRdb ran MiXCR on the multiplex PCR reads. The sample lists approximately 350,000 distinct CDR3 sequences, 10% to 15% occurring once. Stated time point: newly diagnosed GD, antithyroid drugs for less than 3 months. RNA isolated from PBMCs was used to make the TCR library. Trimming removed 7 bases from V and 3 bases from J, with 12 bases in between. The length of the CDR3 is 13 residues. Germline V gene sequence: CDR1 SQVTM, CDR2 ANQGSEA. These data were also filed under a second study, of T cells in Graves' hyperthyroidism and ophthalmopathy. That report notes: Diagnoses were established using clinical symptoms, serum thyroxine and TRAb, thyroid ultrasound and orbital computed tomography. Expanded thyroid clonotypes (above 0.001) were mostly also found in blood.

The source was peripheral blood mononuclear cells (PBMCs), collected at new diagnosis, from a patient treated with antithyroid drugs. The chain links TRBV29-1 to TRBJ1-4; weak D call: TRBD1 (5 bases). The clonotype comes from a young woman with Graves disease. CDR3 coding DNA: TGCAGCGCCCGGGGGGGGTCTAATGAAAAACTGTTTTTT. Amino acid sequence: CSARGGSNEKLFF.